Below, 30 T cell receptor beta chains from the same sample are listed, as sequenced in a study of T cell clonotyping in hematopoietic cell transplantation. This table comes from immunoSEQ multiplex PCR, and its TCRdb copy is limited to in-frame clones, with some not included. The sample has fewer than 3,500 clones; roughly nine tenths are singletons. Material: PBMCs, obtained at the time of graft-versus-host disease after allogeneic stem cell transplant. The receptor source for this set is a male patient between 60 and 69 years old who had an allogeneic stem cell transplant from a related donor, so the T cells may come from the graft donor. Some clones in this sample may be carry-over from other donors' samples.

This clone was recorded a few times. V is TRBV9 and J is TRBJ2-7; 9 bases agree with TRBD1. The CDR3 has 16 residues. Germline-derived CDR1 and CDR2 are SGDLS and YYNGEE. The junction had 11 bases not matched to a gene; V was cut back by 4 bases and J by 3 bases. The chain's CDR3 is CASSPGQGTKSYEQYF. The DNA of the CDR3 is TGTGCCAGCAGCCCTGGACAGGGGACGAAGAGCTACGAGCAGTACTTC.

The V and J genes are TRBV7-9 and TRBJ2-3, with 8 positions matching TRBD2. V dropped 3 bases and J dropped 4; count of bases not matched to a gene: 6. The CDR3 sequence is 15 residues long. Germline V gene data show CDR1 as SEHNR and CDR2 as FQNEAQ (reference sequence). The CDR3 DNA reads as TGTGCCAGCAGCTTGGGGGCGGGGGGCCCAGATACGCAGTATTTT. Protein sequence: CASSLGAGGPDTQYF.

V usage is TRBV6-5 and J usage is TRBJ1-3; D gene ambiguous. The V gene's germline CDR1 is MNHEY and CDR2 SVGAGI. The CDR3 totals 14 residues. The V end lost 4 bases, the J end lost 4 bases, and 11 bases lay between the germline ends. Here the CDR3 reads CASSSRGRGNTIYF. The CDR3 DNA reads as TGTGCCAGCAGTTCCCGCGGGAGAGGAAACACCATATATTTT.

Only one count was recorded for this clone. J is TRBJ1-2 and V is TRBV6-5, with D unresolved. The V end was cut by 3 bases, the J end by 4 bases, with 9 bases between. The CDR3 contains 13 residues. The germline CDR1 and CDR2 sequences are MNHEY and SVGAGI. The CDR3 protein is CASSYTGVYGYTF. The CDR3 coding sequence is TGTGCCAGCAGTTATACCGGGGTCTATGGCTACACCTTC.

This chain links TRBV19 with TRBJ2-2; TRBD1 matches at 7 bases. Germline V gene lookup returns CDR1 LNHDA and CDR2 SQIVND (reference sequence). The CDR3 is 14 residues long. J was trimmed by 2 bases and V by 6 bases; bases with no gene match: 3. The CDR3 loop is CASRTGSNTGELFF. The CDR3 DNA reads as TGTGCCAGTAGGACAGGGAGTAACACCGGGGAGCTGTTTTTT.

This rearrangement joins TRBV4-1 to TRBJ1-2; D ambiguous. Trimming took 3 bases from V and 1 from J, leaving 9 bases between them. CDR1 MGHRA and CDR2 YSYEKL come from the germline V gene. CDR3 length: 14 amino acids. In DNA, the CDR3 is TGCGCCAGCAGCCAGTCGGAAAATAACTATGGCTACACCTTC. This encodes CASSQSENNYGYTF.

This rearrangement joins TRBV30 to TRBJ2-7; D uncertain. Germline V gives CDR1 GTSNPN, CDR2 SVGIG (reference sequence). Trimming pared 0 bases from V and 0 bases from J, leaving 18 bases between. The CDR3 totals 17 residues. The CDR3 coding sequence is TGTGCCTGGAGTGTACCCCTTGGCAGAGTAAGCTCCTACGAGCAGTACTTC. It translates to CAWSVPLGRVSSYEQYF.

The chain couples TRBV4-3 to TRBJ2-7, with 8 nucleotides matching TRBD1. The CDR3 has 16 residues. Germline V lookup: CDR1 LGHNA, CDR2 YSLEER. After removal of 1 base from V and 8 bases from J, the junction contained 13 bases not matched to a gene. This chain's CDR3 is CASSQVLTGVLGKQYF. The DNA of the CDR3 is TGCGCCAGCAGCCAAGTATTGACAGGGGTGCTTGGGAAGCAGTACTTC.

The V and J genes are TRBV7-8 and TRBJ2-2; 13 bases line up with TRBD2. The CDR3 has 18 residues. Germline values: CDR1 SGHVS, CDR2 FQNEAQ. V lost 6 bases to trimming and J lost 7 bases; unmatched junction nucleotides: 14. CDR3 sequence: CASSFRTGTSGAGGELFF. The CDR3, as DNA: TGTGCCAGCAGTTTTAGAACCGGGACTAGCGGGGCGGGCGGGGAGCTGTTTTTT.

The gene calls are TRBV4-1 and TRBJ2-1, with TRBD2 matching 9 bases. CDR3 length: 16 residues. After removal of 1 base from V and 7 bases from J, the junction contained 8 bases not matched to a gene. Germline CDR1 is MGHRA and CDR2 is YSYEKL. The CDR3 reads CASSQGGLAFGNEQFF. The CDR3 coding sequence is TGCGCCAGCAGCCAAGGAGGACTAGCGTTTGGTAATGAGCAGTTCTTC.

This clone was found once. The CDR3 is CASSLDKGGNYGYTF. Written as DNA, the CDR3 is TGTGCCAGCAGCTTGGATAAGGGGGGGAACTATGGCTACACCTTC. The genes are TRBV11-2 and TRBJ1-2; D is possibly TRBD1 (6 bases). This CDR3 contains 15 residues. Germline V CDR1 and CDR2: SGHAT, FQNNGV. V lost 3 bases and J 2 bases, leaving 13 bases between the germline ends.

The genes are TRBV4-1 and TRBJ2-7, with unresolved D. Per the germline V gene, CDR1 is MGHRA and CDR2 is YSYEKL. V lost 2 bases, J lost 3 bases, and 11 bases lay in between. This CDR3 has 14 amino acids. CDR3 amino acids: CASSQSPNIYEQYF. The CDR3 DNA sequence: TGCGCCAGCAGCCAAAGCCCCAACATCTACGAGCAGTACTTC.

In nucleotides, the CDR3 is TGCGCCAGCAGCTTGGTAACTAGCTTGAGGGAGACCCAGTACTTC. Protein: CASSLVTSLRETQYF. The rearrangement links TRBV5-1 to TRBJ2-5, with D maybe TRBD2 (6 bases). Germline CDR1 and CDR2: SGHRS and YFSETQ. The CDR3 is 15 residues long. Trimming pared 0 bases from V and 5 bases from J, leaving 14 bases between.

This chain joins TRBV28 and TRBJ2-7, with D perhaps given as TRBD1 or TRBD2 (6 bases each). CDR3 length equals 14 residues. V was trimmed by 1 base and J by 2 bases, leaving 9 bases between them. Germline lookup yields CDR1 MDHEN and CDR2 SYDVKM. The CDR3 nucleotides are TGTGCCAGCAGTTTATTAGGGGGGCCCTACGAGCAGTACTTC. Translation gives CASSLLGGPYEQYF.

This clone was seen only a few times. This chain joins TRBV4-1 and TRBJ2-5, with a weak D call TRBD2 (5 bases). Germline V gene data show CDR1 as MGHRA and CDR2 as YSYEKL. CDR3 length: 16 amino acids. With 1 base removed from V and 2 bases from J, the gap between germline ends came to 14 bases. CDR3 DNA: TGCGCCAGCAGCCAAGTTCCAGCGGCCCTGCAAGAGACCCAGTACTTC. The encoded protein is CASSQVPAALQETQYF.

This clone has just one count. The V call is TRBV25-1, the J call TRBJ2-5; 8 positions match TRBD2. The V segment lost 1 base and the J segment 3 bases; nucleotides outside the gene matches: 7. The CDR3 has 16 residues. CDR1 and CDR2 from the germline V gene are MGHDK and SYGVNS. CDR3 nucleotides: TGTGCCAGCAGTGAATTCGGGGGGGGATCGAAAGAGACCCAGTACTTC. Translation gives CASSEFGGGSKETQYF.

In nucleotides, the CDR3 is TGCGCCAGCAGCCAGATCCTTGGTCTCTTGAACACTGAAGCTTTCTTT. It yields the protein CASSQILGLLNTEAFF. The gene calls are TRBV4-1 and TRBJ1-1; D unclear. This CDR3 is built from 16 residues. Germline V gene data show CDR1 as MGHRA and CDR2 as YSYEKL. V gave up 3 bases and J gave up 0 bases, with 14 bases separating them.

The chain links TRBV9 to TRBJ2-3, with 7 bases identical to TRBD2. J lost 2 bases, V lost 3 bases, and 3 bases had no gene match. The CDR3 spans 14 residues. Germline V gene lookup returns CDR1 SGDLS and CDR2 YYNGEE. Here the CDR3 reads CASSEGTNTDTQYF. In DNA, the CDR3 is TGTGCCAGCAGCGAGGGGACTAACACAGATACGCAGTATTTT.

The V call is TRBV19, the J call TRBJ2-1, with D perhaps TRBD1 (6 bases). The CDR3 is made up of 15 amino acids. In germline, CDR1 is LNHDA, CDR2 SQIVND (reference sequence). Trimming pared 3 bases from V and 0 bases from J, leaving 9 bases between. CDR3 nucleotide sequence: TGTGCCAGTAGTATGACAGGTAGCTCCTACAATGAGCAGTTCTTC. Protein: CASSMTGSSYNEQFF.

Here the CDR3 reads CAIGDRRSNQPQHF. In DNA, the CDR3 is TGTGCCATAGGGGACAGGCGTAGCAATCAGCCCCAGCATTTT. The V gene is TRBV19, the J gene TRBJ1-5, with 8 nucleotides matching TRBD1. Germline assignment: CDR1 LNHDA and CDR2 SQIVND (reference sequence). The CDR3 totals 14 residues. V lost 10 bases, J lost 0 bases, and 5 bases stayed unmatched. Supplemented by reference TRBV19 and TRBJ1-5, the full variable domain reads DGGITQSPKYLFRKEGQNVTLSCEQNLNHDAMYWYRQDPGQGLRLIYYSQIVNDFQKGDIAEGYSVSREKKESFPLTVTSAQKNPTAFYLCAIGDRRSNQPQHFGDGTRLSIL.

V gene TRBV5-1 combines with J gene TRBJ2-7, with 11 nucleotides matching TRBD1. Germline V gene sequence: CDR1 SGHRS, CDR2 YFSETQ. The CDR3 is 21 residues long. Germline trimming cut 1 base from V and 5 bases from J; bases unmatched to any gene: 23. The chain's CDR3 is CASSLTKLGRLGGQGAHEQYF. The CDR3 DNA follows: TGCGCCAGCAGCTTGACGAAACTGGGTCGTCTAGGCGGACAGGGGGCCCACGAGCAGTACTTC.

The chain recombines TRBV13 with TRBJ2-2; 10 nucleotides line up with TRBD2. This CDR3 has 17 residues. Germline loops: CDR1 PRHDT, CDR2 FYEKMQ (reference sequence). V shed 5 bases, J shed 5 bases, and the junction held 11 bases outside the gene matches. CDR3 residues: CASSESGRALGTGELFF. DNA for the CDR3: TGTGCCAGCAGCGAGAGCGGGAGGGCCTTGGGAACCGGGGAGCTGTTTTTT.

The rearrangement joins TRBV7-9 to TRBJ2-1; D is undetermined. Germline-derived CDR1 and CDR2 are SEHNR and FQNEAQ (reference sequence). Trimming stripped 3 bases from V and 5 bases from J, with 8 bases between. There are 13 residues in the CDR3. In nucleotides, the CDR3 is TGTGCCAGCAGCTTCGACCTCGACAATGAGCAGTTCTTC. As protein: CASSFDLDNEQFF.

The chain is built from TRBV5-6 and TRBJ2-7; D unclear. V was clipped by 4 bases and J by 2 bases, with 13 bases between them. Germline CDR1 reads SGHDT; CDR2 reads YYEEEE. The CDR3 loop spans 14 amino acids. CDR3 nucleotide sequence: TGTGCCAGCAGCAGGACCTTAGGTACCTACGAGCAGTACTTC. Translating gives CASSRTLGTYEQYF.

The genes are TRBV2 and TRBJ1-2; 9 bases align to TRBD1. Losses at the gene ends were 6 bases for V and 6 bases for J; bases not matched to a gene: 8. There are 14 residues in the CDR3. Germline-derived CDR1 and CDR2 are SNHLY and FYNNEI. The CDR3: CASRTDRGSDGYTF. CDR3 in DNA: TGTGCCAGCAGGACGGACAGGGGAAGCGATGGCTACACCTTC.

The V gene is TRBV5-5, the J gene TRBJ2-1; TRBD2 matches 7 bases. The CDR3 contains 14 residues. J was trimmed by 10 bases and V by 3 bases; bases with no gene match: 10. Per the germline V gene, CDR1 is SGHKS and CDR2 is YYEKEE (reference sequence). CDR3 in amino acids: CASSSPGLPREQFF. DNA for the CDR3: TGTGCCAGCAGCTCTCCGGGACTACCTAGGGAGCAGTTCTTC.

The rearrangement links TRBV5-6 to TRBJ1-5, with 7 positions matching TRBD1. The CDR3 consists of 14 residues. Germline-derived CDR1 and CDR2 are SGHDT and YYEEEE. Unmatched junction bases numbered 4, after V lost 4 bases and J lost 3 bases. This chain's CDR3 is CASSMGQNNQPQHF. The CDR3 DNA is TGTGCCAGCAGCATGGGACAGAACAATCAGCCCCAGCATTTT.

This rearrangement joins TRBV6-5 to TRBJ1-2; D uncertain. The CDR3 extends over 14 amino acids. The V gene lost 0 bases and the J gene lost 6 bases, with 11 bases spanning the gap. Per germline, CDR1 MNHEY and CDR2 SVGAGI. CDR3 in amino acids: CASSYSLGSHGYTF. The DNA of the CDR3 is TGTGCCAGCAGTTACTCGCTCGGGTCGCATGGCTACACCTTC.

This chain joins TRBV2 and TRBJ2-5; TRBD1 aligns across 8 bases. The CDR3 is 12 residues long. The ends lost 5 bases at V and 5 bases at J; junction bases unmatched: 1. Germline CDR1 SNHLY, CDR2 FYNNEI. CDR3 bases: TGTGCCAGCAGTCGGGACAGGGAGACCCAGTACTTC. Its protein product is CASSRDRETQYF.

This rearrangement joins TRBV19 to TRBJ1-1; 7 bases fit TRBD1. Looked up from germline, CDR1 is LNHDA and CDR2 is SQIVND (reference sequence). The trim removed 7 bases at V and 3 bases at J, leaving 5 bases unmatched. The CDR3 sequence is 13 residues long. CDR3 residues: CASKTGYDTEAFF. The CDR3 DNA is TGTGCCAGTAAGACAGGGTACGACACTGAAGCTTTCTTT. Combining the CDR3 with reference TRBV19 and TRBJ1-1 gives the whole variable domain DGGITQSPKYLFRKEGQNVTLSCEQNLNHDAMYWYRQDPGQGLRLIYYSQIVNDFQKGDIAEGYSVSREKKESFPLTVTSAQKNPTAFYLCASKTGYDTEAFFGQGTRLTVV.